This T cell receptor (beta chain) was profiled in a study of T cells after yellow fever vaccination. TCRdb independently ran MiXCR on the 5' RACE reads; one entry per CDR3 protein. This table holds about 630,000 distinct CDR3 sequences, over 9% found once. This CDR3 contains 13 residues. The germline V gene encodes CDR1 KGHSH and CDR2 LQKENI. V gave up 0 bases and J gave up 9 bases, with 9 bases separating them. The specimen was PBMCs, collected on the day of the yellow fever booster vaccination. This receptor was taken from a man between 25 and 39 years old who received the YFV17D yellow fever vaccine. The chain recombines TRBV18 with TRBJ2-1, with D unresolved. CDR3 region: CASSPPGIGEQFF. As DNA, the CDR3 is TGTGCCAGCTCACCACCGGGGATCGGTGAGCAGTTCTTC.